A selection of T cell receptor beta chains follows, all from one sample in a study of patients and donors after allogeneic stem cell transplantation. TCRdb re-called the RT-PCR reads through MiXCR, storing one row per CDR3 protein. The profile shows roughly 140,000 distinct CDR3 sequences, 30% to 45% of them singletons. Sequencing input: blood, either unsorted or a sorted T cell fraction (not recorded which). These receptors were obtained from a human donor who was either an allogeneic HSCT recipient or a stem cell or donor lymphocyte infusion donor (not recorded which). It is not recorded whose cells these are; they may come from a transplant donor. The CDR3 runs from the conserved cysteine through the conserved F or W. The D gene is left open where the match is weak. Clone size is shown for a subset of rows, as once, few, many or a class of expanded clone.

j_call clone_size d_call v_call cdr3_nt cdr3_aa
TRBJ2-7 . . TRBV6-1 TGTGCCAGCAGGGAGGGACACCCGGGAGAGCAGTACTTC CASREGHPGEQYF
TRBJ1-5 few . TRBV15 TGTGCCACCAGCTCTAAAGGACAGCCCCAGCATTTT CATSSKGQPQHF
TRBJ2-2 . TRBD2 TRBV4-2 TGTGCCAGCAGCCAAGATCCTAGCGGGGGGCAGAACACCGGGGAGCTGTTTTTT CASSQDPSGGQNTGELFF
TRBJ1-5 few . TRBV6-2/TRBV6-3 TGTGCCAGCACCTGGGGAAATCAGCCCCAGCATTTT CASTWGNQPQHF
TRBJ1-2 . . TRBV24-1 TGTGCCACCAGTGACGGACCCAGAGGACCTTGGTTC CATSDGPRGPWF
TRBJ2-3 . TRBD2 TRBV12-3/TRBV12-4 TGTGCCAGCTGCGGAGGGCTAGCGGGTGATACGCAGTATTTT CASCGGLAGDTQYF
TRBJ1-4 . . TRBV7-2 TGTGCCAGCAGCTTAGTCAGGGTATCTAATGAAAAACTGTTTTTT CASSLVRVSNEKLFF
TRBJ2-2 . . TRBV29-1 TGCAGCGTTGGAACAGGCAGGACCGGGGAGCTGTCTTTT CSVGTGRTGELSF
TRBJ2-3 . . TRBV3-1 TGTGCCAGCAGCCAAGTTCAGGGCACAGATACGCAGTATTTT CASSQVQGTDTQYF
TRBJ1-5 . . TRBV9 TGTGCCAGCAGCCCTGCAGGGGTTCCTCAGCCCCAGCATTTT CASSPAGVPQPQHF
TRBJ1-6 . . TRBV7-8 TGTGCCAGCAGCTTAGCCGATTCACCCCTCCACTTT CASSLADSPLHF
TRBJ1-5 few . TRBV24-1 TGTGCCACCTCAACGGGATACAATCAGCCCCAGCATTTT CATSTGYNQPQHF
TRBJ2-2 . . TRBV4-3 TGCGCCAGCAGCCAAGATGTGGACTGGAGGGCTTCCGGGGAGCTGTTTTTT CASSQDVDWRASGELFF
TRBJ1-1 . . TRBV5-1 TGCGCCAGCAGCTTCGGCAGGAGGGGACGATCGGGTTTGGAAGCTTTCTTT CASSFGRRGRSGLEAFF
TRBJ2-7 . . TRBV4-3 TGCGCCAGCAGCCAAGCTCAGTCCTCCTACGAGCAGTACTTC CASSQAQSSYEQYF
TRBJ1-1 few . TRBV5-1 TGCGCCAGCATGAGTACGAACACTGAAGCTTTCTTT CASMSTNTEAFF
TRBJ1-1 . . TRBV5-1 TGCGCCAGCAGCTTTGGAGATCCTCTGAACACTGAAGCTTTCTTT CASSFGDPLNTEAFF
TRBJ1-5 . TRBD1 TRBV28 TGTGCCAGCAGTTCCGGGACAGGGGAACAGCCCCAGCATTTT CASSSGTGEQPQHF
TRBJ2-3 few TRBD2 TRBV14 TGTGCCAGCAGCCAAATCAGCGGGGTCACAGATACGCAGTATTTT CASSQISGVTDTQYF
TRBJ2-7 . . TRBV5-1 TGCGCCAGCAGCTTGGGCAGCCACGAGCAGTACTTC CASSLGSHEQYF
TRBJ2-3 . . TRBV20-1 TGCAGTGCAGGGGGGGTCAGGGACACAGATACGCAGTATTTT CSAGGVRDTDTQYF
TRBJ1-2 . . TRBV7-3 TGTGCCAGCAGCTTAGATGGTTCCAGGGGCTACACCTTC CASSLDGSRGYTF
TRBJ2-3 . . TRBV6-2/TRBV6-3 TGTGCCAGCAGTTCCGCCGATACGCAGTATTTT CASSSADTQYF
TRBJ1-2 few . TRBV6-1 TGTGCCAGCAGAAACAGAGGGGGTCCAGGCTACACCTTC CASRNRGGPGYTF
TRBJ2-3 . TRBD1 TRBV20-1 TGCAGTACTGAGGACAGGGTAGCGGATACGCAGTATTTT CSTEDRVADTQYF
TRBJ1-6 few . TRBV7-9 TGTGCCAGCAGCCCGCGCAGGGAGGGAGATAATTCACCCCTCCACTTT CASSPRREGDNSPLHF
TRBJ2-1 . TRBD2 TRBV4-3 TGCGCCAGCAGTCTCGGACTAGCGCTCAATGAGCAGTTCTTC CASSLGLALNEQFF
TRBJ2-3 . TRBD2 TRBV6-4 TGTGCCACCGACCTTACCGGGGGGGGCAAGGATACGCAGTATTTT CATDLTGGGKDTQYF
TRBJ1-6 . . TRBV9 TGTGCCAGCAGCGTAGCCCTGGACAGTCTAACCTATAATTCACCCCTCCACTTT CASSVALDSLTYNSPLHF
TRBJ2-1 . . TRBV12-3/TRBV12-4 TGTGCCAGCAGTTTCTTTCGGGCCTCATACAATGAGCAGTTCTTC CASSFFRASYNEQFF
TRBJ2-4 . . TRBV3-1 TGTGCCAGCAGCCACCCCGGGGTGGCCAAAAACATTCAGTACTTC CASSHPGVAKNIQYF
TRBJ1-1 few . TRBV28 TGTGCCAGCAGCCAAGGGCGGCCCACTGAAGCTTTCTTT CASSQGRPTEAFF
TRBJ2-1 . . TRBV6-2/TRBV6-3 TGTGCCAGCTCCCTGGGAGCAACCCCCTACAATGAGCAGTTCTTC CASSLGATPYNEQFF
TRBJ1-6 . TRBD1 TRBV2 TGTGCCAGCAGTGCTGGACAGGGCTATAATTCACCCCTCCACTTT CASSAGQGYNSPLHF
TRBJ2-3 . . TRBV5-6 TGTGCCAGCAGCTTGGTGGGACTCCTGGAGGATACGCAGTATTTT CASSLVGLLEDTQYF
TRBJ1-6 few . TRBV6-6 TGTGCCAGCAGTAACACAGTTCACTATAATTCACCCCTCCACTTT CASSNTVHYNSPLHF
TRBJ2-5 . TRBD2 TRBV4-2 TGTGCCAGCAGCCAAGAAGGGACTACCCGGCGTACCCAGTACTTC CASSQEGTTRRTQYF
TRBJ2-4 few . TRBV20-1 TGCAGTGCTGGCCGCCCCCCGGGGGCCAAAAACATTCAGTACTTC CSAGRPPGAKNIQYF
TRBJ1-2 . TRBD1 TRBV27 TGTGCCAGCAGTATCGGGACAGGGTTTAGCTATGGCTACACCTTC CASSIGTGFSYGYTF
TRBJ1-1 few . TRBV9 TGTGCCAGCAGCGGCCGGGACGGACACACTGAAGCTTTCTTT CASSGRDGHTEAFF
TRBJ1-3 . . TRBV9 TGTGCCAGCAGCGGGCCCGTCGATGGGCCTGGAAACACCATATATTTT CASSGPVDGPGNTIYF
TRBJ1-5 few . TRBV29-1 TGCAGCGGCGCCGGGACGATGGGCAATCAGCCCCAGCATTTT CSGAGTMGNQPQHF
TRBJ1-2 . . TRBV7-9 TGTGCCAGCAGCCGAGACGAGGCAGAATACCACTCGAATGGCTACACCTTC CASSRDEAEYHSNGYTF
TRBJ2-7 . TRBD1 TRBV6-1 TGTGCTCGGGACAGAGTATCCTACGAGCAGTACTTC CARDRVSYEQYF
TRBJ1-6 . . TRBV28 TGTGGAACGCAGGGGCCCGAAAATTCACCCCTCCACTTT CGTQGPENSPLHF
TRBJ2-1 . TRBD1 TRBV7-8 TGTGCCAGCAGCGCAGGGGGTGCGTCCTACAATGAGCAGTTCTTC CASSAGGASYNEQFF
TRBJ1-6 many . TRBV7-2 TGTGCCAGCAGCCCCGACAGGAATTCACCCCTCCACTTT CASSPDRNSPLHF
TRBJ2-2 once . TRBV6-6 TGTGCCAGCAGTTCCTTGCGGGGGCACACCGGGGAGCTGTTTTTT CASSSLRGHTGELFF
TRBJ1-5 few . TRBV24-1 TGTGCCACCGGCGGGCAGGGTGGTCAGCCCCAGCATTTT CATGGQGGQPQHF
TRBJ1-6 . . TRBV20-1 TGCAGTGCTAGGTTAGACGGGAAAGATTCACCCCTCCACTTT CSARLDGKDSPLHF
TRBJ2-3 . TRBD1 TRBV5-1 TGCGCCAGCAGCTTGCAGGGGGCCGGCACAGATACGCAGTATTTT CASSLQGAGTDTQYF
TRBJ2-1 . . TRBV7-7 TGTGCTAGCAGCTTACGCAGGGTAAAGGATAGTGAGAAGTTCTTC CASSLRRVKDSEKFF
TRBJ1-1 . . TRBV20-1 TGCAGTGCTAGAGATTACAGGGAAACTTACACTGAAGCTTTCTTT CSARDYRETYTEAFF
TRBJ1-2 . TRBD1 TRBV20-1 TGCAGTGCAAGGGACAGGGCTAACTATGGCTACACCTTC CSARDRANYGYTF
TRBJ1-1 few TRBD1 TRBV15 TGTGCCACCAGCCGGGACAGCGGCACTGAAGCTTTCTTT CATSRDSGTEAFF
TRBJ1-5 . TRBD1 TRBV20-1 TGCAGTGCTAGAACAGGGGAGGCGAGCAATCAGCCCCAGCATTTT CSARTGEASNQPQHF
TRBJ2-1 . TRBD2 TRBV6-5 TGTGCCACCTTTGGCGGGGGTGAGAGCTCCTACAATGAGCAGTTCTTC CATFGGGESSYNEQFF
TRBJ1-6 . TRBD1 TRBV20-1 TGCAGTGCGTTTCGCCTCTCCGGGACAGCAAATTCACCCCTCCACTTT CSAFRLSGTANSPLHF
TRBJ1-1 few TRBD1 TRBV24-1 TGTGCCACCAGTGATTTGACGGTAGGGACTCCGGGACAGGGGGAAGCTTTCTTT CATSDLTVGTPGQGEAFF
TRBJ2-1 . . TRBV5-1 TGCGCCAGCAGCTTGGGGCCAGGGGTATACAATGAGCAGTTCTTC CASSLGPGVYNEQFF